This is a list of T cell receptor beta chains from one sample in a study of regulatory and conventional T cells in RAG deficiency. The data were produced by immunoSEQ multiplex PCR, yet TCRdb's version contains in-frame clones alone and is incomplete. Among about 29,000 clones listed, about 95% were seen once. The same sample was also used in a study of regulatory T cells.

The sequenced sample was CD25- CD4+ T cells sorted from blood. These receptors all stem from a human donor in good health. CDR3s include the opening cysteine and the closing phenylalanine or tryptophan.

14	TRBJ1-1	TRBV5-1	CASSLVPMNTEAFF
13	TRBJ1-5	TRBV30	CAWALGANQPQHF
15	TRBJ2-7	TRBV28	CASSFSGREAYEQYF
15	TRBJ1-4	TRBV6-6	CASSYSGPSNEKLFF
14	TRBJ2-5	TRBV11-2	CASSSTGRVETQYF
12	TRBJ1-2	TRBV30	CAWSVGGDGYTF
12	TRBJ2-5	TRBV5-4	CASSHPGETQYF
12	TRBJ2-1	TRBV2	CASSYHGLEQFF
14	TRBJ1-4	TRBV5-1	CASSLAGGVEKLFF
14	TRBJ1-1	TRBV2	CASRVQGANTEAFF
17	TRBJ2-3	TRBV6-1	CASSDTSGTGFEDTQYF
11	TRBJ2-7	TRBV6-5	CASSQDRFQYF
16	TRBJ2-2	TRBV7-7	CASSLGQGARTGELFF
14	TRBJ1-1	TRBV19	CASSIGVWNTEAFF
16	TRBJ1-6	TRBV4-2	CASSQQKNAYNSPLHF
14	TRBJ2-5	TRBV4-2	CASSLRLAGGHQYF
16	TRBJ1-5	TRBV2	CASSEVAGVSNQPQHF
14	TRBJ1-4	TRBV5-1	CASSSNQGNEKLFF
14	TRBJ2-3	TRBV9	CASNRALRSDTQYF
16	TRBJ2-2	TRBV6-4	CASSDSHRADTGELFF
15	TRBJ2-1	TRBV7-3	CASSLLAGGNNEQFF
16	TRBJ1-1	TRBV4-2	CASSPVSDRANTEAFF
17	TRBJ2-2	TRBV5-1	CASRGAGGTKNTGELFF
17	TRBJ1-3	TRBV7-2	CASSHRTGGYSGNTIYF
15	TRBJ2-3	TRBV7-7	CASSLGGGGADTQYF
16	TRBJ1-4	TRBV6-6	CASSYSMGSINEKLFF
13	TRBJ1-1	TRBV18	CASSPNSNTEAFF
12	TRBJ2-1	TRBV19	CASSTGGNEQFF
14	TRBJ1-2	TRBV27	CASSLGRAGYGYTF
14	TRBJ2-1	TRBV19	CASSKPGLAHEQFF